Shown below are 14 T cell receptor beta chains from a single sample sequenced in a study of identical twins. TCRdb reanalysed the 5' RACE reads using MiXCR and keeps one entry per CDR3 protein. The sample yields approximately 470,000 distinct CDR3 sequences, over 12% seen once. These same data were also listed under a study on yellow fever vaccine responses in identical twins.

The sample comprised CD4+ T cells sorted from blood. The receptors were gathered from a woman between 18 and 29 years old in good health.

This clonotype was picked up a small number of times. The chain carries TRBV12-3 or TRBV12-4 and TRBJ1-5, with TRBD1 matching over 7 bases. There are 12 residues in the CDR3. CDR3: CALGGSNQPQHF. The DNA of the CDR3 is TGTGCGCTAGGGGGCTCCAATCAGCCCCAGCATTTT.

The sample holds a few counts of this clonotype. DNA of the CDR3: TGCGCCAGCAGCTTGGGCCTCACTCCCTACGAGCAGTACTTC. It is translated as CASSLGLTPYEQYF. The chain links TRBV5-1 to TRBJ2-7, with D uncertain. Trimming took off 0 bases at V and 2 bases at J, with 9 bases between the two ends. The CDR3 is 14 residues long. CDR1 is SGHRS and CDR2 is YFSETQ in the germline V gene.

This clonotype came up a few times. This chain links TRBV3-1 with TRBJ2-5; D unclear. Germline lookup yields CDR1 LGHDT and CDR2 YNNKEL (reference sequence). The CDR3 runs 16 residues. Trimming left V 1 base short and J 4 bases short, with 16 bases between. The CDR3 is CASSQGSLGSAETQYF. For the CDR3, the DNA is TGTGCCAGCAGCCAAGGTAGCTTGGGCAGTGCAGAGACCCAGTACTTC.

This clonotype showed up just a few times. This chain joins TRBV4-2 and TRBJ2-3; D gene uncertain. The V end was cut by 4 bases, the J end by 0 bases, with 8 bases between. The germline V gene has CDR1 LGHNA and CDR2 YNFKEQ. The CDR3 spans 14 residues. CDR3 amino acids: CASSPDPSTDTQYF. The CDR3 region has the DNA TGTGCCAGCAGCCCAGACCCTAGCACAGATACGCAGTATTTT.

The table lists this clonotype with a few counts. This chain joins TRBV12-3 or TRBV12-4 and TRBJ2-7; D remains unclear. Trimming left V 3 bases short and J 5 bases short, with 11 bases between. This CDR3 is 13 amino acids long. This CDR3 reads CASSFGAANEQYF. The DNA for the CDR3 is TGTGCCAGCAGTTTCGGTGCGGCGAACGAGCAGTACTTC.

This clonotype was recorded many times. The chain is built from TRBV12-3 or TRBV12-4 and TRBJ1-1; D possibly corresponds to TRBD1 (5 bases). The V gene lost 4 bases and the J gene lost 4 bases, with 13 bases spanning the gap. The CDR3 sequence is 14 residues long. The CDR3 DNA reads TGTGCCAGCAGTTGGGACCGGGCTTTCACTGAAGCTTTCTTT. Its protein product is CASSWDRAFTEAFF.

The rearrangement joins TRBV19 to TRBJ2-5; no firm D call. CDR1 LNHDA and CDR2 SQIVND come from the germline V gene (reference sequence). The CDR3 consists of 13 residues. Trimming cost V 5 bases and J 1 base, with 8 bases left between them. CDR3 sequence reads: CASSWTTQETQYF. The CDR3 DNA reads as TGTGCCAGTAGTTGGACCACCCAAGAGACCCAGTACTTC.

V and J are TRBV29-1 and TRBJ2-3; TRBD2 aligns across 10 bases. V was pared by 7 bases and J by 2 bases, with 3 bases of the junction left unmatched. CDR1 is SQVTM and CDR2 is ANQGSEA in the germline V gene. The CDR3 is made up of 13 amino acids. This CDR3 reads CSGGTSATDTQYF. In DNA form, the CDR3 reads TGCAGCGGCGGGACTAGCGCCACAGATACGCAGTATTTT.

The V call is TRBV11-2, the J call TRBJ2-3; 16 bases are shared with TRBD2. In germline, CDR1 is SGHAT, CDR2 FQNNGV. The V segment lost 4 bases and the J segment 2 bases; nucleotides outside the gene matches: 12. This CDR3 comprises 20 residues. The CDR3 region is CASSSPSGTSGGAPTDTQYF. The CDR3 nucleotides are TGTGCCAGCAGCTCACCCTCCGGGACTAGCGGGGGGGCCCCCACAGATACGCAGTATTTT. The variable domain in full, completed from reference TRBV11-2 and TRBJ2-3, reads EAGVAQSPRYKIIEKRQSVAFWCNPISGHATLYWYQQILGQGPKLLIQFQNNGVVDDSQLPKDRFSAERLKGVDSTLKIQPAKLEDSAVYLCASSSPSGTSGGAPTDTQYFGPGTRLTVL.

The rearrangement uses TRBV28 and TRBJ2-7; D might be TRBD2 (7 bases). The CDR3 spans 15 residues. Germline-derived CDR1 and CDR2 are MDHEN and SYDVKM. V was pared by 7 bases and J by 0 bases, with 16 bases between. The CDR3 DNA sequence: TGTGCCAGCAACCGCGGGGGCCTGAGCTCCTACGAGCAGTACTTC. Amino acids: CASNRGGLSSYEQYF.

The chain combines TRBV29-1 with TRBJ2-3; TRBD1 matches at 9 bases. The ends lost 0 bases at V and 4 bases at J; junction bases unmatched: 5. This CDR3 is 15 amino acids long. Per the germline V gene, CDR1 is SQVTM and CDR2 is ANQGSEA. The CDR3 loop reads CSVEDLTGGSDTQYF. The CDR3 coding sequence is TGCAGCGTTGAAGATCTAACAGGGGGCTCAGATACGCAGTATTTT.

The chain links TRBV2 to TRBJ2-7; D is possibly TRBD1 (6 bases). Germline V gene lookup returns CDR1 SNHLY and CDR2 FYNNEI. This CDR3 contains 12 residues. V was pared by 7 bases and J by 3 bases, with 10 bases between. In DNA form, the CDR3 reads TGTGCCAGCAAGGGGGATAACTACGAGCAGTACTTC. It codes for CASKGDNYEQYF. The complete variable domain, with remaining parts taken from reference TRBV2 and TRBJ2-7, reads EPEVTQTPSHQVTQMGQEVILRCVPISNHLYFYWYRQILGQKVEFLVSFYNNEISEKSEIFDDQFSVERPDGSNFTLKIRSTKLEDSAMYFCASKGDNYEQYFGPGTRLTVT.

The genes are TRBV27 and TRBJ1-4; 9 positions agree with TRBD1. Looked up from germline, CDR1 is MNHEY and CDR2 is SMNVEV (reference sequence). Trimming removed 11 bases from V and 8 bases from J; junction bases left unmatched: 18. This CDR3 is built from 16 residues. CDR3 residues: CAGSIGQGKVEEKLFF. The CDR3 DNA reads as TGTGCCGGATCCATCGGACAGGGGAAGGTAGAAGAAAAACTGTTTTTT.

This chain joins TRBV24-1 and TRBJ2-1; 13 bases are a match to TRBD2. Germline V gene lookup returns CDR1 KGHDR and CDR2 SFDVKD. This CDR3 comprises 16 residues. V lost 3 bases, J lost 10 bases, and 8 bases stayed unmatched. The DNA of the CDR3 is TGTGCCACCAGTGATAGGACTAGCGGGAGTAGAGTAGAGCAGTTCTTC. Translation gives CATSDRTSGSRVEQFF.